These T cell receptor beta chains were read from a single sample in a study of OX40 agonist ivuxolimab in advanced cancers. Generated by immunoSEQ multiplex PCR, the TCRdb table keeps only in-frame clones and is missing some. The sample holds tens of thousands of clones, about 90% seen once. The sample was CD4+ or CD8+ T cells sorted from blood, taken in a trial of the OX40 agonist ivuxolimab. Source of these receptors: an adult with an advanced solid tumor such as melanoma, head and neck, liver or kidney cancer. Each CDR3 is given with its conserved first and last residue. Each record gives: clone size, J gene, D gene, V gene, CDR3 DNA, CDR3 protein. A D gene is named only where the DNA matches it firmly. The size of a clone is reported for some rows only, either as once, few or many, or as a class for expanded clones.

abundance: .; j_gene: TRBJ2-1; d_gene: .; v_gene: TRBV4-1; CDR3nt: TGCGCCAGCCGTCCAATAGCGGAAAGCTCCTACAATGAGCAGTTCTTC; CDR3aa: CASRPIAESSYNEQFF
abundance: .; j_gene: TRBJ2-5; d_gene: .; v_gene: TRBV7-8; CDR3nt: TGTGCCGGAGCCCCGGACAGCCAAGAGACCCAGTACTTC; CDR3aa: CAGAPDSQETQYF
abundance: .; j_gene: TRBJ2-2; d_gene: .; v_gene: TRBV7-3; CDR3nt: TGTGCCAGCAGCCTAATGAACACCGGGGAGCTGTTTTTT; CDR3aa: CASSLMNTGELFF
abundance: .; j_gene: TRBJ2-7; d_gene: TRBD2; v_gene: TRBV7-2; CDR3nt: TGTGCCAGCAGCTTACCTCCTAGCGGGACTCTGTACGAGCAGTACTTC; CDR3aa: CASSLPPSGTLYEQYF
abundance: few; j_gene: TRBJ1-1; d_gene: .; v_gene: TRBV27; CDR3nt: TGTGCCAGCAGTTTATCCCACGGGGGGAACACTGAAGCTTTCTTT; CDR3aa: CASSLSHGGNTEAFF
abundance: .; j_gene: TRBJ1-5; d_gene: .; v_gene: TRBV7-9; CDR3nt: TGTGCCAGCAGCTTAGTGGGCGGGCCCCAGCATTTT; CDR3aa: CASSLVGGPQHF
abundance: .; j_gene: TRBJ2-4; d_gene: .; v_gene: TRBV7-8; CDR3nt: TGTGCCAGCAGCCCTGAGACAGAAAACATTCAGTACTTC; CDR3aa: CASSPETENIQYF
abundance: .; j_gene: TRBJ2-7; d_gene: .; v_gene: TRBV11-3; CDR3nt: TGTGCCAGCAGCCCCGCCCCCCCGGGTTACGAGCAGTACTTC; CDR3aa: CASSPAPPGYEQYF
abundance: .; j_gene: TRBJ2-7; d_gene: .; v_gene: TRBV9; CDR3nt: TGTGCCAGCAGCGCGTCAGGGGGGACCTACGAGCAGTACTTC; CDR3aa: CASSASGGTYEQYF
abundance: .; j_gene: TRBJ2-7; d_gene: .; v_gene: TRBV30; CDR3nt: TGTGCCTGGATGGGCGAGGGGGACGAGCAGTACTTC; CDR3aa: CAWMGEGDEQYF
abundance: .; j_gene: TRBJ2-1; d_gene: .; v_gene: TRBV27; CDR3nt: TGTGCCAGCAGTTTATCCAATGAGCAGTTCTTC; CDR3aa: CASSLSNEQFF
abundance: .; j_gene: TRBJ1-5; d_gene: .; v_gene: TRBV28; CDR3nt: TGTGCCAGCAGTTTTTTAGGGGAGGGCAATCAGCCCCAGCATTTT; CDR3aa: CASSFLGEGNQPQHF
abundance: .; j_gene: TRBJ2-7; d_gene: .; v_gene: TRBV6-6; CDR3nt: TGTGCCAGCAGTTACTCGACCGCTGACGATAGCTACGAGCAGTACTTC; CDR3aa: CASSYSTADDSYEQYF
abundance: once; j_gene: TRBJ2-7; d_gene: TRBD2; v_gene: TRBV14; CDR3nt: TGTGCCAGCAGCCAATCCCCAGGGAGCGGGAGATGGGAGCAGTACTTC; CDR3aa: CASSQSPGSGRWEQYF
abundance: .; j_gene: TRBJ2-1; d_gene: .; v_gene: TRBV4-2; CDR3nt: TGTGCCAGCAGCCAAGAGATGGATAGCGCGGGGAATGAGCAGTTCTTC; CDR3aa: CASSQEMDSAGNEQFF
abundance: .; j_gene: TRBJ1-5; d_gene: TRBD1; v_gene: TRBV7-6; CDR3nt: TGTGCCAGCAGCCGGGACAGCGATAGCAATCAGCCCCAGCATTTT; CDR3aa: CASSRDSDSNQPQHF
abundance: many; j_gene: TRBJ2-7; d_gene: .; v_gene: TRBV6-1; CDR3nt: TGTGCCAGCGGGGTCTACGAGCAGTACTTC; CDR3aa: CASGVYEQYF
abundance: .; j_gene: TRBJ2-5; d_gene: .; v_gene: TRBV7-9; CDR3nt: TGTGCCAGCAGCACAGGGCTCCAAGAGACCCAGTACTTC; CDR3aa: CASSTGLQETQYF
abundance: .; j_gene: TRBJ2-1; d_gene: .; v_gene: TRBV28; CDR3nt: TGTGCCAGCAGTTCGACCCAAACAGGGCCTCCCTACAATGAGCAGTTCTTC; CDR3aa: CASSSTQTGPPYNEQFF
abundance: once; j_gene: TRBJ2-2; d_gene: .; v_gene: TRBV9; CDR3nt: TGTGCCAGCAGCTCAGCCGGGACTGGGGGGCAAGGCGGGGAGCTGTTTTTT; CDR3aa: CASSSAGTGGQGGELFF
abundance: .; j_gene: TRBJ1-2; d_gene: .; v_gene: TRBV6-6; CDR3nt: TGTGCCAGCAGCCTCCTCGAGGCCCACCCTTCTGGCTACACCTTC; CDR3aa: CASSLLEAHPSGYTF
abundance: .; j_gene: TRBJ1-2; d_gene: .; v_gene: TRBV4-1; CDR3nt: TGCGCCAGCAGCCAAGAACCCCTTTCTGCAGCTAACTATGGCTACACCTTC; CDR3aa: CASSQEPLSAANYGYTF
abundance: .; j_gene: TRBJ2-5; d_gene: TRBD1; v_gene: TRBV7-6; CDR3nt: TGTGCCAGCAGCTACAACAGGGGTGGTCGCGAGACCCAGTACTTC; CDR3aa: CASSYNRGGRETQYF
abundance: .; j_gene: TRBJ2-7; d_gene: TRBD1; v_gene: TRBV4-3; CDR3nt: TGCGCCAGCAGCGACCGGGACAGGATATTCTCCTACGAGCAGTACTTC; CDR3aa: CASSDRDRIFSYEQYF
abundance: .; j_gene: TRBJ2-7; d_gene: .; v_gene: TRBV21-1; CDR3nt: TGTGCCAGCAGCAGATTGACGGGAGGGTACGAGCAGTACTTC; CDR3aa: CASSRLTGGYEQYF